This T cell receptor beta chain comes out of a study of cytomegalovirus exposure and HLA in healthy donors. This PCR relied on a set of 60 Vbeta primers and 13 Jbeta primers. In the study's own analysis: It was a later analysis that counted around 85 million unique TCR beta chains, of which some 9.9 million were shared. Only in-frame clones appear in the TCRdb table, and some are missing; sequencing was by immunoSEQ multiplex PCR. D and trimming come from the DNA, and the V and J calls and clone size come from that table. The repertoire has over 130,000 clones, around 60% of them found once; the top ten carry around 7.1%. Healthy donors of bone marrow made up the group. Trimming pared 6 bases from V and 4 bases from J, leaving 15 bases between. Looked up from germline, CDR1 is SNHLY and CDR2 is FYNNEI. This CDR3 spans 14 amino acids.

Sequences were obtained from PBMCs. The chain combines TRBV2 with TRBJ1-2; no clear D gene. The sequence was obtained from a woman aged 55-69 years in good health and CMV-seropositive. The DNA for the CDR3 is TGTGCCAGCAGCCCCCGGAGGGTTGCCTATGGCTACACCTTC. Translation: CASSPRRVAYGYTF.